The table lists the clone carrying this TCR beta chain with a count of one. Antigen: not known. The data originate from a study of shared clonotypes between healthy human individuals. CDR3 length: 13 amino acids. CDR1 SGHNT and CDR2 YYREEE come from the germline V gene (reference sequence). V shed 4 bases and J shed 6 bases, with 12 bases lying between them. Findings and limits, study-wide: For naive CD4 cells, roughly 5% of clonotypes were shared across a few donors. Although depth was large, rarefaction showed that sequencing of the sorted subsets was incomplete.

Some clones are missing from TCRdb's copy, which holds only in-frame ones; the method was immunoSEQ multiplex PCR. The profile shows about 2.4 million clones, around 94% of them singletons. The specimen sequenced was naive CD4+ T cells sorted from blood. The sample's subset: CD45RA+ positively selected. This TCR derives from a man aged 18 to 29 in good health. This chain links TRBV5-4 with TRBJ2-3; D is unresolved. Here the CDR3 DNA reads TGTGCCAGCAGCCCCGACCTCTTGGATACGCAGTATTTT. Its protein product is CASSPDLLDTQYF.